This T cell receptor beta chain was captured by sequencing in a study of OX40 agonist ivuxolimab in advanced cancers. Study-level information: Ivuxolimab, an antibody acting as an agonist of OX40 (CD134), was used to treat patients.

Per germline, CDR1 SGHRS and CDR2 YFSETQ. CDR3 size: 18 residues. Unmatched junction bases numbered 10, after V lost 4 bases and J lost 4 bases. TCRdb's table, derived via immunoSEQ multiplex PCR, lists solely in-frame clones and lacks some. In the table there are some 60,000 clones, about 80% of which are singletons. The TCR originated in an adult with an advanced solid tumor such as melanoma, head and neck, liver or kidney cancer. The source material was CD4+ or CD8+ T cells sorted from blood, sampled in a trial of the OX40 agonist ivuxolimab. J is TRBJ2-3 and V is TRBV5-1; 15 nucleotides line up with TRBD2. The DNA of the CDR3 is TGCGCCAGCAGCCGCGGACTAGCGGGGGGGCCCCGCTCAGATACGCAGTATTTT. Translated: CASSRGLAGGPRSDTQYF.